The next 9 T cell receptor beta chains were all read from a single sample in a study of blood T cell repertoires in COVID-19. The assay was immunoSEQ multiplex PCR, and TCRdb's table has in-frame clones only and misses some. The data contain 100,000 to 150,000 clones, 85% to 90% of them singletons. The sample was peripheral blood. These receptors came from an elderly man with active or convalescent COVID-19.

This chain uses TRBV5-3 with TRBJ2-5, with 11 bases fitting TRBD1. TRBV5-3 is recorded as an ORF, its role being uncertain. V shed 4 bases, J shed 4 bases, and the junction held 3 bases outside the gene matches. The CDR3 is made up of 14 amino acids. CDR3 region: CARSPDRGRETQYF. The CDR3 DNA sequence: TGTGCCAGAAGCCCGGACAGGGGGCGAGAGACCCAGTACTTC.

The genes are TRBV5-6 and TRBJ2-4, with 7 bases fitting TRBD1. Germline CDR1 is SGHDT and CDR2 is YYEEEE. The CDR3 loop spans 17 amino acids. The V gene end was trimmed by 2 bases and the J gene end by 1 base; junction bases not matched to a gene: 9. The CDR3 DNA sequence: TGTGCCAGCAGCTTTGCACCGACAGGGAACGCCAAAAACATTCAGTACTTC. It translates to CASSFAPTGNAKNIQYF.

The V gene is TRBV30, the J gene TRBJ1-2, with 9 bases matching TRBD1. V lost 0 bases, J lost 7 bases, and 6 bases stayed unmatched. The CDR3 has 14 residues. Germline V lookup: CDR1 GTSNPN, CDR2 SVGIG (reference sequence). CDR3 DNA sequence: TGTGCCTGGAGTGTAAACGGACAGGGGAGTGGCTACACCTTC. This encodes CAWSVNGQGSGYTF. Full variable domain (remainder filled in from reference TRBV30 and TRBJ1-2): SQTIHQWPATLVQPVGSPLSLECTVEGTSNPNLYWYRQAAGRGLQLLFYSVGIGQISSEVPQNLSASRPQDRQFILSSKKLLLSDSGFYLCAWSVNGQGSGYTFGSGTRLTVV.

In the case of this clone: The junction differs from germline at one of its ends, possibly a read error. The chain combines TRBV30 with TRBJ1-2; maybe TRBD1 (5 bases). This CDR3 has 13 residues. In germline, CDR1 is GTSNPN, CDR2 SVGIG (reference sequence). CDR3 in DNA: TGCTCTGGGGTTCTTGGGGCGAGCTATGGCTACACCTTC. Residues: CSGVLGASYGYTF.

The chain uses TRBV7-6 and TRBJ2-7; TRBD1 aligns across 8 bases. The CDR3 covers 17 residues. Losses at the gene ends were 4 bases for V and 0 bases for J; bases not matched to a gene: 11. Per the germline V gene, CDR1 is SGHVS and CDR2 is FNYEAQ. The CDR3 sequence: CASSSGALGTGSYEQYF. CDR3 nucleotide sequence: TGTGCCAGCAGCTCCGGGGCACTGGGGACAGGCTCCTACGAGCAGTACTTC.

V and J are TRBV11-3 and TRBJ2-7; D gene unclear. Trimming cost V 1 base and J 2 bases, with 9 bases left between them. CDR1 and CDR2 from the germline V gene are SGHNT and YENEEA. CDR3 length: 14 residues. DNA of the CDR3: TGTGCCAGCAGCTTAGGCGCCTCTACCTACGAGCAGTACTTC. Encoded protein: CASSLGASTYEQYF. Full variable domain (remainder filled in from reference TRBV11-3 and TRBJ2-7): EAGVVQSPRYKIIEKKQPVAFWCNPISGHNTLYWYLQNLGQGPELLIRYENEEAVDDSQLPKDRFSAERLKGVDSTLKIQPAELGDSAVYLCASSLGASTYEQYFGPGTRLTVT.

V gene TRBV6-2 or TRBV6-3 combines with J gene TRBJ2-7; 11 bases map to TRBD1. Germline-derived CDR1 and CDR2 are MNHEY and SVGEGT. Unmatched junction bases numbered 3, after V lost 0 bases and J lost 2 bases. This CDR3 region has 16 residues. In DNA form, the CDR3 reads TGTGCCAGCAGTTACTCCGGGACAGGGGGGCCCTACGAGCAGTACTTC. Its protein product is CASSYSGTGGPYEQYF.

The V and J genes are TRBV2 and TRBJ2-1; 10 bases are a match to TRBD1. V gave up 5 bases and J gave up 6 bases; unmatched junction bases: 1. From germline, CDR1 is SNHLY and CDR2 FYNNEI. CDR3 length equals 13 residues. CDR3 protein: CASSWTGGNEQFF. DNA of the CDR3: TGTGCCAGCAGTTGGACAGGGGGCAATGAGCAGTTCTTC. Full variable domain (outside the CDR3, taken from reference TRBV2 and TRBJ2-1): EPEVTQTPSHQVTQMGQEVILRCVPISNHLYFYWYRQILGQKVEFLVSFYNNEISEKSEIFDDQFSVERPDGSNFTLKIRSTKLEDSAMYFCASSWTGGNEQFFGPGTRLTVL.

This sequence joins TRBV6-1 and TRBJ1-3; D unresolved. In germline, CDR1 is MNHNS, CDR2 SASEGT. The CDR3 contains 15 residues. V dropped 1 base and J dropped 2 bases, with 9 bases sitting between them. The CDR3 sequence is CASSEEIVAGNTIYF. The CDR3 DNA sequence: TGTGCCAGCAGTGAAGAAATCGTAGCTGGAAACACCATATATTTT.